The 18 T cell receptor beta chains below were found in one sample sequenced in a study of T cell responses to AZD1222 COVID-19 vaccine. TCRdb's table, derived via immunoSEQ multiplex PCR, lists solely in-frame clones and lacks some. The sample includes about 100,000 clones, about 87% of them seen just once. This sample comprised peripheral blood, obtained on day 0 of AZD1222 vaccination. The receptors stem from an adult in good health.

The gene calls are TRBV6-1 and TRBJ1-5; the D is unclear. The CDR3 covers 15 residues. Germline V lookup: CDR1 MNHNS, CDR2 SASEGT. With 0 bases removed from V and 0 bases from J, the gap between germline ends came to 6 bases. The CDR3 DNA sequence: TGTGCCAGCAGTGAAGCCCGGGGTAGCAATCAGCCCCAGCATTTT. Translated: CASSEARGSNQPQHF.

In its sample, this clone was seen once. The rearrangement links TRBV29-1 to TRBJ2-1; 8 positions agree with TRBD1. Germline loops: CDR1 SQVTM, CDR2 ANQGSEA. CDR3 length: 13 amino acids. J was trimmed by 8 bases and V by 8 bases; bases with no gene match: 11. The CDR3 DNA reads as TGCAGCCCAAACCGGGACAGGAACCATGAGCAGTTCTTC. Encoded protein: CSPNRDRNHEQFF.

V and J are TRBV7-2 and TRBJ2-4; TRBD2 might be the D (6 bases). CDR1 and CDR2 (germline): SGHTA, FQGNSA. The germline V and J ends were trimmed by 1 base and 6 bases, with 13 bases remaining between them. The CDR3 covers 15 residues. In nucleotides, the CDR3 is TGTGCCAGCAGCTTAGTTGGAGGGCCGACAAACATTCAGTACTTC. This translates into CASSLVGGPTNIQYF.

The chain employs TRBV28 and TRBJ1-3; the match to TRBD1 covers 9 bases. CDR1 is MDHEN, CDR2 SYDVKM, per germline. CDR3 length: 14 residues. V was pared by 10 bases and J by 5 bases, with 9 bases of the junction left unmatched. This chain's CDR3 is CATHPGQGRNTIYF. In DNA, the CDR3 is TGTGCCACCCACCCGGGACAGGGAAGAAACACCATATATTTT.

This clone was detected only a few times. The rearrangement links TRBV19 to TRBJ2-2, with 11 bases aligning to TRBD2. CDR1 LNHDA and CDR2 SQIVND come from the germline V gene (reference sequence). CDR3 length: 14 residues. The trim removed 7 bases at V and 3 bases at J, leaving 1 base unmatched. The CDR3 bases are TGTGCCAGTAAACTAGCGGGAGACACCGGGGAGCTGTTTTTT. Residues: CASKLAGDTGELFF.

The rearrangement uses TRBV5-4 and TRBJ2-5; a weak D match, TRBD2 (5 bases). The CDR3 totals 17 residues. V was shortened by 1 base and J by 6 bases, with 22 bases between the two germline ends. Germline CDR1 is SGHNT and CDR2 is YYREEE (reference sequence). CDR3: CASSLSLVGSGEKTQYF. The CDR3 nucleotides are TGTGCCAGCAGCTTGAGTCTGGTCGGCTCCGGGGAAAAGACCCAGTACTTC. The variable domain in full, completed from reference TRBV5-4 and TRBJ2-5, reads ETGVTQSPTHLIKTRGQQVTLRCSSQSGHNTVSWYQQALGQGPQFIFQYYREEENGRGNFPPRFSGLQFPNYSSELNVNALELDDSALYLCASSLSLVGSGEKTQYFGPGTRLLVL.

The CDR3 bases are TGTGCCAGCAGTGAAGGTGGAAATCAGCCCCAGCATTTT. Translated: CASSEGGNQPQHF. The rearrangement links TRBV2 to TRBJ1-5, with no clear D. Trimming pared 1 base from V and 4 bases from J, leaving 5 bases between. This CDR3 region has 13 residues. Germline CDR1 SNHLY, CDR2 FYNNEI.

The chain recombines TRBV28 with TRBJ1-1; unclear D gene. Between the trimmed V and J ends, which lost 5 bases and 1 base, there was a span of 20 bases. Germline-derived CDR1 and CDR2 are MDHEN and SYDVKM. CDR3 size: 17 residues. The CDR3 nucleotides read TGTGCCAGCAGTACCATCGGAACCGGACGGACGAACACTGAAGCTTTCTTT. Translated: CASSTIGTGRTNTEAFF. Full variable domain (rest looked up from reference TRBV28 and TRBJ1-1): DVKVTQSSRYLVKRTGEKVFLECVQDMDHENMFWYRQDPGLGLRLIYFSYDVKMKEKGDIPEGYSVSREKKERFSLILESASTNQTSMYLCASSTIGTGRTNTEAFFGQGTRLTVV.

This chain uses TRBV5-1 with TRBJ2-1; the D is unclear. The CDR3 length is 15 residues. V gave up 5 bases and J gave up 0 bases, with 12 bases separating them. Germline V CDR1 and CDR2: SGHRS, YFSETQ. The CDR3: CASRGPSSSYNEQFF. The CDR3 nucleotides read TGCGCCAGCAGGGGTCCCTCGAGCTCCTACAATGAGCAGTTCTTC.

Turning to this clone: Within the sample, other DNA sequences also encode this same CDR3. The CDR3 bases are TGTGCCTGGAGTGTAGGGGGAGGCTACACCTTC. Encoded protein: CAWSVGGGYTF. This rearrangement joins TRBV30 to TRBJ1-2; D possibly corresponds to TRBD1 (6 bases). Germline CDR1 and CDR2: GTSNPN and SVGIG (reference sequence). V gave up 0 bases and J gave up 8 bases, with 7 bases separating them. This CDR3 comprises 11 residues.

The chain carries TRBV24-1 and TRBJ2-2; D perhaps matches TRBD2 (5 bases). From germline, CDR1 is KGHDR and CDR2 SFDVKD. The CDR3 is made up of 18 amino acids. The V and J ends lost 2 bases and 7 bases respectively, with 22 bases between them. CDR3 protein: CATSDWASTSIASGELFF. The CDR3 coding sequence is TGTGCCACCAGTGATTGGGCCTCAACTAGTATCGCGAGCGGGGAGCTGTTTTTT.

In DNA, the CDR3 is TGTGCCAGCAGCTTAGTTCGCGGGAGCAGCACAGATACGCAGTATTTT. Translating it yields CASSLVRGSSTDTQYF. The chain employs TRBV11-3 and TRBJ2-3; 7 positions match TRBD2. This CDR3 has 16 residues. The trim removed 1 base at V and 0 bases at J, leaving 4 bases unmatched. The germline V gene has CDR1 SGHNT and CDR2 YENEEA.

DNA of the CDR3: TGCAGCATGTGGAGGATGAACACTGAAGCTTTCTTT. Its protein product is CSMWRMNTEAFF. The J gene is TRBJ1-1, the V gene TRBV29-1; D gene unclear. CDR1 and CDR2 (germline): SQVTM, ANQGSEA. V was clipped by 8 bases and J by 0 bases, with 10 bases between them. This CDR3 is 12 amino acids long.

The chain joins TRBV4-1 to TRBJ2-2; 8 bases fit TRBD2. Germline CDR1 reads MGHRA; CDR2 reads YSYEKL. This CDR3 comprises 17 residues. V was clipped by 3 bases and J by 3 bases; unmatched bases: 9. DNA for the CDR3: TGCGCCAGCAGCCAGAGGGCGGGAGGATTTGACACCGGGGAGCTGTTTTTT. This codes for CASSQRAGGFDTGELFF.

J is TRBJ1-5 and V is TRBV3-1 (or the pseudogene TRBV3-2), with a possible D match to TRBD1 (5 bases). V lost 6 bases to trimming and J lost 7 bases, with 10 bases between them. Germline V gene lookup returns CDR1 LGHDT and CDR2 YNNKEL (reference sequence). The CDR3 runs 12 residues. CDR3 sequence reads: CASSYRDQPQHF. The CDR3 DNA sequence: TGTGCCAGCAGTTACCGGGACCAGCCCCAGCATTTT.

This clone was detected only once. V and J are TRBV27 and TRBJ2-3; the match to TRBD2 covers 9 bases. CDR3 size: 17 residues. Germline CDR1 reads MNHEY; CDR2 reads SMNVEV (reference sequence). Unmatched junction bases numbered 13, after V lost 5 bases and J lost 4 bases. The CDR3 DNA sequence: TGTGCCAGCAGTCAAGGTTTGCGGGGGGGGGAATCAGATACGCAGTATTTT. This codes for CASSQGLRGGESDTQYF.

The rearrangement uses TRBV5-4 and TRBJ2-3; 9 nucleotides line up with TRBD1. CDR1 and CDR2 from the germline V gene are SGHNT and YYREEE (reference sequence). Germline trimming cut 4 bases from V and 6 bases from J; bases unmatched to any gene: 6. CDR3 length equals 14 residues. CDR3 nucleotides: TGTGCCAGCAGCGCGGTGGGGACAGGGGATACGCAGTATTTT. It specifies CASSAVGTGDTQYF.

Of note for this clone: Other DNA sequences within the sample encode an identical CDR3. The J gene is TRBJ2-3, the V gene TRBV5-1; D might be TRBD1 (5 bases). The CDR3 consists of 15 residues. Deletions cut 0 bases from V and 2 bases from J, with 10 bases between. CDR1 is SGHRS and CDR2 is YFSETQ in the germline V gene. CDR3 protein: CASSLVGRVTDTQYF. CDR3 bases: TGCGCCAGCAGCTTGGTCGGCAGGGTCACAGATACGCAGTATTTT.